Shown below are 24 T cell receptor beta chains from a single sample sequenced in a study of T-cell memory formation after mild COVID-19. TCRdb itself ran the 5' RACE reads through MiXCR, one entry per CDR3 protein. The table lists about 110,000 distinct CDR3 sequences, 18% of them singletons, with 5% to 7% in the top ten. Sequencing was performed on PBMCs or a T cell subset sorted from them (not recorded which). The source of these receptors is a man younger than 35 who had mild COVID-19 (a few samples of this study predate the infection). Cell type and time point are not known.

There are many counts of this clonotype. CDR3 amino acids: CASSVTGPTSGNTIYF. The CDR3 coding sequence is TGTGCCAGCAGCGTTACGGGACCGACCTCTGGAAACACCATATATTTT. The chain carries TRBV5-6 and TRBJ1-3; D perhaps matches TRBD1 (5 bases). The germline V and J ends were trimmed by 4 bases and 0 bases, with 14 bases remaining between them. This CDR3 has 16 residues. Germline CDR1 and CDR2: SGHDT and YYEEEE.

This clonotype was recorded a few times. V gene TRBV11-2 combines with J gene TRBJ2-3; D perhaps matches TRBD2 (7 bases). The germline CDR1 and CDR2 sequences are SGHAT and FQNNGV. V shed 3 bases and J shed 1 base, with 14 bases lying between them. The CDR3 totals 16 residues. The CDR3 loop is CASSLGGAPGTDTQYF. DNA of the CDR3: TGTGCCAGCAGCTTGGGGGGGGCTCCCGGCACAGATACGCAGTATTTT.

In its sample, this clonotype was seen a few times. CDR3 DNA: TGCAGTGCTACCCAAGTGCGCGGGGGGCCCGGATACAATGAGCAGTTCTTC. This gives the protein CSATQVRGGPGYNEQFF. The V gene is TRBV20-1, the J gene TRBJ2-1; 8 nucleotides align to TRBD2. Trimming at V came to 4 bases and at J to 4 bases, leaving 15 bases not matched to a gene. The CDR3 spans 17 residues. Germline values: CDR1 DFQATT, CDR2 SNEGSKA (reference sequence).

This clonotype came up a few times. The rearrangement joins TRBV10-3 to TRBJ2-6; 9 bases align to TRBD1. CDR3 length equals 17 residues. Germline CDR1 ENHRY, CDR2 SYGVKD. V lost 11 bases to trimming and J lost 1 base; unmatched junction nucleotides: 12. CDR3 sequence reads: CASQPGTGQSGANVLTF. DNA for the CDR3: TGTGCCTCCCAACCCGGGACAGGGCAGTCTGGGGCCAACGTCCTGACTTTC.

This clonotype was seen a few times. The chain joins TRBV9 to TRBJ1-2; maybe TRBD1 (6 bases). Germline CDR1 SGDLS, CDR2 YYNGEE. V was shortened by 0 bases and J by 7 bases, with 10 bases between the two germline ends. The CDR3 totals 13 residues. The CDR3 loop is CASSVAGALGYTF. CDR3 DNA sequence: TGTGCCAGCAGCGTAGCAGGGGCTCTTGGCTACACCTTC. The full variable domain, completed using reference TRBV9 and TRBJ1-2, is DSGVTQTPKHLITATGQRVTLRCSPRSGDLSVYWYQQSLDQGLQFLIQYYNGEERAKGNILERFSAQQFPDLHSELNLSSLELGDSALYFCASSVAGALGYTFGSGTRLTVV.

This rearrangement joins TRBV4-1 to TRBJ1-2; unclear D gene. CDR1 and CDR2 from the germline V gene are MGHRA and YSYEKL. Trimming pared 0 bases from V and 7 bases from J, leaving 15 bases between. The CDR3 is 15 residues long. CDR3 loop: CASSQDAGLRGGYTF. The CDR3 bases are TGCGCCAGCAGCCAAGATGCGGGGTTACGGGGTGGCTACACCTTC.

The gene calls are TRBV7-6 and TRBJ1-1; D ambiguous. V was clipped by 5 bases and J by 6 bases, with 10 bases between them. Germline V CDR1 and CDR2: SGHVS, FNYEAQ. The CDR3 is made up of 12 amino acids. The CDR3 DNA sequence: TGTGCCAGCAGCCAATGGAGATCTGAAGCTTTCTTT. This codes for CASSQWRSEAFF.

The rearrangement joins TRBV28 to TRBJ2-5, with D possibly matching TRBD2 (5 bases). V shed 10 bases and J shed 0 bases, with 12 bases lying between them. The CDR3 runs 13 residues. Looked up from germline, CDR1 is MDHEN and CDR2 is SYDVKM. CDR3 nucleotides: TGTGCCACCCGGGGTTTGGACCAAGAGACCCAGTACTTC. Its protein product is CATRGLDQETQYF.

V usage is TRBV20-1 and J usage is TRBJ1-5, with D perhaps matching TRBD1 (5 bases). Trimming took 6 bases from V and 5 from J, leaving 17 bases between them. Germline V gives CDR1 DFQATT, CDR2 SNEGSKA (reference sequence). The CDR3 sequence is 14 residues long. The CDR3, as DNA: TGCAGTGCGCTCGGGGGGGTACTACATCAGCCCCAGCATTTT. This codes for CSALGGVLHQPQHF.

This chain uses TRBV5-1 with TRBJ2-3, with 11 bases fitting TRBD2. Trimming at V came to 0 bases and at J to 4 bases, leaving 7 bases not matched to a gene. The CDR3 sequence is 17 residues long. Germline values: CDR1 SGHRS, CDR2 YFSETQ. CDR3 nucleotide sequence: TGCGCCAGCAGCTTGGCCATTAGCGGGGGGGCCTCAGATACGCAGTATTTT. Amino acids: CASSLAISGGASDTQYF.

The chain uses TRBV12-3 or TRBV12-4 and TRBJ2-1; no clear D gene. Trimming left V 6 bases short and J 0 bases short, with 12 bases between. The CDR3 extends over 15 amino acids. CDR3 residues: CASRSSPSSYNEQFF. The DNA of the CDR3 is TGTGCCAGCAGGTCCTCCCCGAGCTCCTACAATGAGCAGTTCTTC.

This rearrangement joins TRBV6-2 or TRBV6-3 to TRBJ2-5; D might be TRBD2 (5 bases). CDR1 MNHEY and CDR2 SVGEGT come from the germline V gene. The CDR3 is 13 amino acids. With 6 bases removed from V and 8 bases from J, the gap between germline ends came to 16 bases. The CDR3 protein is CASSPQIGVTQYF. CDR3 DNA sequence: TGTGCCAGCAGCCCCCAGATCGGGGTAACCCAGTACTTC.

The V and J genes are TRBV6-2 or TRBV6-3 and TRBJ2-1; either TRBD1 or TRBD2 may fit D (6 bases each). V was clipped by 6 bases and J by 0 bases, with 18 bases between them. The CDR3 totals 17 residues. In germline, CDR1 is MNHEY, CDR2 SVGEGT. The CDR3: CASRVIPGGHSYNEQFF. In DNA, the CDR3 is TGTGCCAGCAGAGTAATCCCCGGGGGCCACTCCTACAATGAGCAGTTCTTC.

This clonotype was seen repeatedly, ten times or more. CDR3 residues: CAPGLILFNEQFF. The CDR3 DNA is TGCGCCCCCGGACTAATTTTATTCAATGAGCAGTTCTTC. The chain couples TRBV5-1 to TRBJ2-1; D perhaps matches TRBD2 (6 bases). This CDR3 is built from 13 residues. V lost 10 bases and J 6 bases, leaving 17 bases between the germline ends. CDR1 and CDR2 (germline): SGHRS, YFSETQ.

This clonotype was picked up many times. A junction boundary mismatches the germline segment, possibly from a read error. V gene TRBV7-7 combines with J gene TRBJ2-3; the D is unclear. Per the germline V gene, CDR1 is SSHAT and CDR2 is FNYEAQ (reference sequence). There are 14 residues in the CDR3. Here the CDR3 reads CASSPSQSTDTQYF. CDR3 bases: TGTGCTAGCAGCCCCTCACAGAGCACAGATACGCAGTATTTT.

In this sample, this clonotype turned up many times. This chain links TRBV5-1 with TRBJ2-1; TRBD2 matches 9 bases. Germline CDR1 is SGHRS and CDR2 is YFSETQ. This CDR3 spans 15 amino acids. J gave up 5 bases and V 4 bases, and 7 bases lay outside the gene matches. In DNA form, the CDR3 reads TGCGCCAGCAGCCCTCTACCTAGCGGGAACAATGAGCAGTTCTTC. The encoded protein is CASSPLPSGNNEQFF.

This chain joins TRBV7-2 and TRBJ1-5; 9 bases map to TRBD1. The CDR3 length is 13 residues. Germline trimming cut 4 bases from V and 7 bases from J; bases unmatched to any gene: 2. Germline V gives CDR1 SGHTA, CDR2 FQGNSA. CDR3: CASSSDRGQPQHF. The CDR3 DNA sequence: TGTGCCAGCAGCTCGGACAGGGGACAGCCCCAGCATTTT.

The CDR3 protein is CASSVRSTYGSGANVLTF. The DNA for the CDR3 is TGTGCCAGCAGCGTCCGGTCAACCTATGGATCGGGGGCCAACGTCCTGACTTTC. This chain links TRBV4-2 with TRBJ2-6; D is uncertain. Germline loops: CDR1 LGHNA, CDR2 YNFKEQ. Trimming removed 5 bases from V and 4 bases from J, with 21 bases in between. This CDR3 has 18 amino acids.

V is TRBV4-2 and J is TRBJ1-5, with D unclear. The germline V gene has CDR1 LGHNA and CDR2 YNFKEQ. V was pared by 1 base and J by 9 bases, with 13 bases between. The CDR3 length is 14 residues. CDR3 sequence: CASSQGVTVGPQHF. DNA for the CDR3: TGTGCCAGCAGCCAAGGGGTGACTGTCGGGCCCCAGCATTTT.

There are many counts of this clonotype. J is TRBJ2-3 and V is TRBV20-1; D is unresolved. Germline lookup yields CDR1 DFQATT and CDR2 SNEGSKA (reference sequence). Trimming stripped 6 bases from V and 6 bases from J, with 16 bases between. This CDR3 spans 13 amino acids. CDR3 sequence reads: CSASSQAGDTQYF. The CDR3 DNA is TGCAGTGCCTCATCCCAGGCTGGCGATACGCAGTATTTT.

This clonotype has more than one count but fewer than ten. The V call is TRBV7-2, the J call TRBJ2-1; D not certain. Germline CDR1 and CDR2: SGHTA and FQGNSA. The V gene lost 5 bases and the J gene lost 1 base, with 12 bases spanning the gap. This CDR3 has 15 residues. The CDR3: CASSPDSNSYNEQFF. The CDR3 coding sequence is TGTGCCAGCAGCCCCGACTCTAATTCCTACAATGAGCAGTTCTTC.

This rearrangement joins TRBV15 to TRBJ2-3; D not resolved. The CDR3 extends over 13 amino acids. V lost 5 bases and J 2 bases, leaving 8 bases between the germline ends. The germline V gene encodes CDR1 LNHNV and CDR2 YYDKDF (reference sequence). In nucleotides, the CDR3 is TGTGCCACCAGCGGTGCCCCCACAGATACGCAGTATTTT. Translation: CATSGAPTDTQYF.

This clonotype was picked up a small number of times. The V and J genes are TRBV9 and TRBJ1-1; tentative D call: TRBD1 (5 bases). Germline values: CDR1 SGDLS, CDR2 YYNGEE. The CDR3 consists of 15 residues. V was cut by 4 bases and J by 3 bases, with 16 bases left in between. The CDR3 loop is CASSLGSGGDTEAFF. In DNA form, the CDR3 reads TGTGCCAGCAGCCTGGGGTCCGGGGGGGACACTGAAGCTTTCTTT.

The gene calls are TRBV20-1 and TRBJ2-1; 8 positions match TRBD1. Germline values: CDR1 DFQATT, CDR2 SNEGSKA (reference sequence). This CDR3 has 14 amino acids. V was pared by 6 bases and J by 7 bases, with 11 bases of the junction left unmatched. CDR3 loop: CSAPRQGALNEQFF. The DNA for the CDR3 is TGCAGTGCCCCACGCCAGGGGGCGTTGAATGAGCAGTTCTTC.